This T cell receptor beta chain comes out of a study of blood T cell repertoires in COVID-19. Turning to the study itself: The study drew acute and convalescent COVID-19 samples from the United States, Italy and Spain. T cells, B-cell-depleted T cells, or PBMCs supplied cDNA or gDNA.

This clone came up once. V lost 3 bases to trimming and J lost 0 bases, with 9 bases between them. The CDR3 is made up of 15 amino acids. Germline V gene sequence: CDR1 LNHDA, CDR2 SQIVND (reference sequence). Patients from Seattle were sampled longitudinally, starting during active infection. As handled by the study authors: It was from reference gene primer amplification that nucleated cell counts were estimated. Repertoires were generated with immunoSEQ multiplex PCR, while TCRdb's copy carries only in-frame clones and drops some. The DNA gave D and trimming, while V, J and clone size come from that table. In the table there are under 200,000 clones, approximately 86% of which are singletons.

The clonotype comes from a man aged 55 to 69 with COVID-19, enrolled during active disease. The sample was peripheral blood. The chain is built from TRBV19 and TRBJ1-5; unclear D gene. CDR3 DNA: TGTGCCAGTAGTATCTGGGCAGATAGCAATCAGCCCCAGCATTTT. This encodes CASSIWADSNQPQHF.